This TCR beta chain was sequenced in a study of cytomegalovirus exposure and HLA in healthy donors. Study observations and caveats: Later analysis identified a missense DCLRE1C variant that was linked to TCR beta V- and J-gene trimming. Excluded were some V segments that proved indistinguishable, including TRBV6-2 and TRBV6-3.

Trimming took 4 bases from V and 5 from J; bases not matched to a gene: 15. Germline V lookup: CDR1 SGDLS, CDR2 YYNGEE. This CDR3 region has 17 residues. The donors, nominally healthy at sampling, likely had unrecorded immune exposures. This PCR relied on a set of 60 Vbeta primers and 13 Jbeta primers. Here immunoSEQ multiplex PCR was the method, and the copy in TCRdb shows in-frame clones only, minus some. The table has under 100,000 clones, 9.5% to 13% seen once; the top ten hold around 26%. About this clone itself: Antigen: not known.

Source material: PBMCs. The source of this sequence is a man aged 60 to 69 in good health and CMV-seropositive. The chain joins TRBV9 to TRBJ2-1; TRBD2 matches at 7 bases. The CDR3 sequence: CASSPLRAGNGHNEQFF. As DNA, the CDR3 is TGTGCCAGCAGCCCCCTAAGAGCGGGGAACGGCCACAATGAGCAGTTCTTC.